Each of the 15 T cell receptor beta chains below was sequenced from the same sample in a study of T cell responses to AZD1222 COVID-19 vaccine. Profiling relied on immunoSEQ multiplex PCR, and the TCRdb table lists in-frame clones only, not all of them. The data contain 150,000 to 180,000 clones, 88% of them singletons. The specimen was peripheral blood, collected on day 0 of AZD1222 vaccination. These receptors were obtained from an adult in good health.

The chain is built from TRBV6-1 and TRBJ2-5, with 9 positions matching TRBD2. Germline CDR1 and CDR2: MNHNS and SASEGT. V lost 1 base and J lost 5; bases outside the gene matches: 11. The CDR3 covers 17 residues. DNA of the CDR3: TGTGCCAGCAGTGAAGAGGGCCCAGCGGGGGGTCCGGAGACCCAGTACTTC. Protein: CASSEEGPAGGPETQYF.

The chain links TRBV12-5 to TRBJ1-3; D not certain. Germline V CDR1 and CDR2: LGHNT, FRNRAP. The CDR3 extends over 20 amino acids. V was pared by 1 base and J by 8 bases, with 30 bases between. The CDR3 reads CASGLGSGSGRSRVGDTIYF. The DNA of the CDR3 is TGTGCTAGTGGTTTGGGATCCGGGTCCGGACGCAGCCGTGTTGGGGACACCATATATTTT.

The chain is built from TRBV7-9 and TRBJ2-7, with TRBD1 matching 7 bases. In germline, CDR1 is SEHNR, CDR2 FQNEAQ (reference sequence). The V segment lost 5 bases and the J segment 2 bases; nucleotides outside the gene matches: 3. The CDR3 has 13 amino acids. CDR3 bases: TGTGCCAGCAGCCCCGACAGGGCCTACGAGCAGTACTTC. Translated: CASSPDRAYEQYF.

A single count supports this clone. The chain is built from TRBV6-5 and TRBJ2-7; 7 bases agree with TRBD1. Germline CDR1 reads MNHEY; CDR2 reads SVGAGI. This CDR3 spans 14 amino acids. The V gene end was trimmed by 6 bases and the J gene end by 3 bases; junction bases not matched to a gene: 8. The CDR3 here is CASSRRDRYYEQYF. CDR3 DNA: TGTGCCAGCAGCCGTCGGGACAGATACTACGAGCAGTACTTC.

The chain joins TRBV5-5 to TRBJ1-6; 7 bases are shared with TRBD1. V shed 4 bases, J shed 8 bases, and the junction held 6 bases outside the gene matches. CDR1 SGHKS and CDR2 YYEKEE come from the germline V gene (reference sequence). CDR3 size: 14 residues. CDR3 in DNA: TGTGCCAGCAGCCTACCGGGACAGCATTCACCCCTCCACTTT. Encoded protein: CASSLPGQHSPLHF.

The genes are TRBV6-5 and TRBJ2-2, with 7 bases fitting TRBD1. The CDR3 contains 13 residues. The trim removed 6 bases at V and 7 bases at J, leaving 5 bases unmatched. CDR1 is MNHEY, CDR2 SVGAGI, per germline. The CDR3 is CASRGGANGELFF. The CDR3 DNA sequence: TGTGCCAGCAGAGGGGGCGCGAACGGGGAGCTGTTTTTT.

This chain links TRBV6-5 with TRBJ1-5, with D maybe TRBD1 (5 bases). Germline CDR1 is MNHEY and CDR2 is SVGAGI. Deletions cut 6 bases from V and 6 bases from J, with 15 bases between. The CDR3 runs 14 residues. The CDR3 sequence: CASRGQGTGQPQHF. The CDR3 nucleotides read TGTGCCAGCAGGGGGCAGGGAACCGGTCAGCCCCAGCATTTT.

The CDR3 DNA sequence: TGTGCCATCAGTCGATCCGGGACGGGGGATGAAAAACTGTTTTTT. It specifies CAISRSGTGDEKLFF. The chain links TRBV10-3 to TRBJ1-4; D is perhaps TRBD1 (5 bases). This CDR3 is built from 15 residues. Germline CDR1 reads ENHRY; CDR2 reads SYGVKD. V shed 5 bases and J shed 6 bases, with 16 bases lying between them.

The chain is built from TRBV12-3 or TRBV12-4 and TRBJ1-2, with a possible D match to TRBD1 (6 bases). The CDR3 contains 13 residues. V was trimmed by 6 bases and J by 5 bases, leaving 13 bases between them. The CDR3 protein is CASRTGGPYGYTF. The DNA for the CDR3 is TGTGCCAGCAGAACGGGGGGCCCTTATGGCTACACCTTC.

The genes are TRBV7-2 and TRBJ1-4; D ambiguous. The CDR3 consists of 15 residues. Trimming shortened V by 4 bases and J by 4 bases, and 13 bases separated the two germline ends. Germline V gene data show CDR1 as SGHTA and CDR2 as FQGNSA. CDR3 coding DNA: TGTGCCAGCAGCTGGCAAGAGGCCGTTAATGAAAAACTGTTTTTT. This sequence encodes CASSWQEAVNEKLFF.

The chain couples TRBV7-2 to TRBJ1-2; 7 positions match TRBD1. Germline V gives CDR1 SGHTA, CDR2 FQGNSA. V lost 2 bases and J lost 8; bases outside the gene matches: 11. The CDR3 contains 15 residues. CDR3 coding DNA: TGTGCCAGCAGCTTATTTGGAGGGGGCGCATGGGGCTACACCTTC. Translating it yields CASSLFGGGAWGYTF.

V and J are TRBV9 and TRBJ1-5; no firm D call. The V and J ends lost 3 bases and 7 bases respectively, with 17 bases between them. Germline assignment: CDR1 SGDLS and CDR2 YYNGEE. The CDR3 is 15 amino acids. The CDR3 DNA is TGTGCCAGCAGCGCAGACCCGGGGAGGGAGCAGCCCCAGCATTTT. This translates into CASSADPGREQPQHF.

This sequence joins TRBV7-9 and TRBJ2-1, with D unclear. The CDR3 has 11 residues. Germline values: CDR1 SEHNR, CDR2 FQNEAQ (reference sequence). Trimming stripped 5 bases from V and 12 bases from J, with 11 bases between. The CDR3 protein is CASSATIGQFF. The CDR3 DNA sequence: TGTGCCAGCAGCGCTACAATCGGGCAGTTCTTC.

With respect to this clone: The sample carries other DNA sequences with the same CDR3. The rearrangement uses TRBV11-3 and TRBJ2-1, with TRBD1 matching 7 bases. The CDR3 has 15 residues. The J segment lost 1 base and the V segment lost 1 base, leaving 1 base of the junction unmatched. Per the germline V gene, CDR1 is SGHNT and CDR2 is YENEEA. The CDR3 DNA is TGTGCCAGCAGCTTAGGACAGGGTTCCTACAATGAGCAGTTCTTC. Residues: CASSLGQGSYNEQFF. Combining the CDR3 with reference TRBV11-3 and TRBJ2-1 gives the whole variable domain EAGVVQSPRYKIIEKKQPVAFWCNPISGHNTLYWYLQNLGQGPELLIRYENEEAVDDSQLPKDRFSAERLKGVDSTLKIQPAELGDSAVYLCASSLGQGSYNEQFFGPGTRLTVL.

CDR3 sequence: CASSRGGGNEQFF. For the CDR3, the DNA is TGTGCCAGCAGCCGAGGAGGGGGTAATGAGCAGTTCTTC. This chain uses TRBV3-1 (or the pseudogene TRBV3-2) with TRBJ2-1; D assignment may be TRBD1 or TRBD2 (6 bases each). Trimming removed 4 bases at V and 7 bases at J, with 11 bases between. The CDR3 is 13 amino acids. Per germline, CDR1 LGHDT and CDR2 YNNKEL (reference sequence).